These T cell receptor beta chains were read from a single sample in a study of monozygotic twins with cystic fibrosis. Method: immunoSEQ multiplex PCR; TCRdb's copy keeps in-frame clones and lacks some. Here the sample spans tens of thousands of clones, around nine tenths being singletons. Material for sequencing was blood. These receptors were collected from a boy aged 2 to 9 with cystic fibrosis. The CDR3 runs from the conserved cysteine through the conserved F or W. Fields, in order: V gene, J gene, D gene, CDR3 DNA, CDR3 protein. D genes are given only for firm matches.

TRBV11-3,TRBJ1-1,NA,TGTGCCAGCAGCTTACAGGGGAACACTGAAGCTTTCTTT,CASSLQGNTEAFF
TRBV7-9,TRBJ2-2,TRBD2,TGTGCCAGCAGCTTAAGACTAGCCAACACCGGGGAGCTGTTTTTT,CASSLRLANTGELFF
TRBV4-3,TRBJ2-1,NA,TGCGCCAGCAGCCAAGGACAGCACAACAATGAGCAGTTCTTC,CASSQGQHNNEQFF
TRBV10-3,TRBJ1-4,NA,TGTGCCATCAGTAGGGGCGAGGCAAGTGAAAAACTGTTTTTT,CAISRGEASEKLFF
TRBV7-7,TRBJ2-1,NA,TGTGCCAGCAGCCGAGGGGGGGGAGGCGAGAATGAGCAGTTCTTC,CASSRGGGGENEQFF
TRBV9,TRBJ2-1,NA,TGTGCCAGCAGCGTAGATCCCAGGACAGACAATGAGCAGTTCTTC,CASSVDPRTDNEQFF
TRBV4-1,TRBJ2-7,NA,TGCGCCAGCAGCCAAGAATACGGGGTCCCCCACGCCTACGAGCAGTACTTC,CASSQEYGVPHAYEQYF
TRBV2,TRBJ1-2,TRBD1,TGTGCCAGCAGTCCCCTCGGAGGGGGCGTAAGTGTCTATGGCTACACCTTC,CASSPLGGGVSVYGYTF
TRBV29-1,TRBJ2-7,TRBD1,TGCAGCGTTGAAGCCGGGACAGGGGCCGACGAGCAGTACTTC,CSVEAGTGADEQYF
TRBV2,TRBJ2-1,NA,TGTGCCAGCAGGGAAACAGGGAATTCCTACAATGAGCAGTTCTTC,CASRETGNSYNEQFF
TRBV7-8,TRBJ2-1,TRBD1,TGTGCCAGCAGCTTGAATAGGTGGGGGACAGGGTTCTACAATGAGCAGTTCTTC,CASSLNRWGTGFYNEQFF
TRBV7-9,TRBJ2-7,NA,TGTGCCAGCAGCTTAGCCCGCTTGGGCTACGAGCAGTACTTC,CASSLARLGYEQYF
TRBV6-6,TRBJ1-1,NA,TGTGCCAGCAGTTACTCAGACAACACTGAAGCTTTCTTT,CASSYSDNTEAFF
TRBV5-6,TRBJ2-1,NA,TGTGCCAGCAGTGCGGGGAATGAGCAGTTCTTC,CASSAGNEQFF
TRBV27,TRBJ1-2,TRBD1,TGTGCCAGCAGTTCGACAGGGGGACTCGGCTATGGCTACACCTTC,CASSSTGGLGYGYTF